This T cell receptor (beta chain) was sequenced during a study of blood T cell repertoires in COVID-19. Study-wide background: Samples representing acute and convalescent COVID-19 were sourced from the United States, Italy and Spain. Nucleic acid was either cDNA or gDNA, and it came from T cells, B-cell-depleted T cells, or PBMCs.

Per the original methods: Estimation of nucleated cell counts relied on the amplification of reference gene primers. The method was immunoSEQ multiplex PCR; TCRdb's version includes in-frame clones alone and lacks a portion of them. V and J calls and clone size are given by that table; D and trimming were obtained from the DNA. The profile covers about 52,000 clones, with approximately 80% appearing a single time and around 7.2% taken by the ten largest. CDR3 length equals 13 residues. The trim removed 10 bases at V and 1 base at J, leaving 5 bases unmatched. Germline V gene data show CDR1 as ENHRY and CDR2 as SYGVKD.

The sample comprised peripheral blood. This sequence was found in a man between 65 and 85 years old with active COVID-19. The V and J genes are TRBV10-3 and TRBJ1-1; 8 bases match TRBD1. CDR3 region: CASRTGPNTEAFF. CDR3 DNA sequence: TGTGCCAGCCGGACAGGGCCGAACACTGAAGCTTTCTTT.